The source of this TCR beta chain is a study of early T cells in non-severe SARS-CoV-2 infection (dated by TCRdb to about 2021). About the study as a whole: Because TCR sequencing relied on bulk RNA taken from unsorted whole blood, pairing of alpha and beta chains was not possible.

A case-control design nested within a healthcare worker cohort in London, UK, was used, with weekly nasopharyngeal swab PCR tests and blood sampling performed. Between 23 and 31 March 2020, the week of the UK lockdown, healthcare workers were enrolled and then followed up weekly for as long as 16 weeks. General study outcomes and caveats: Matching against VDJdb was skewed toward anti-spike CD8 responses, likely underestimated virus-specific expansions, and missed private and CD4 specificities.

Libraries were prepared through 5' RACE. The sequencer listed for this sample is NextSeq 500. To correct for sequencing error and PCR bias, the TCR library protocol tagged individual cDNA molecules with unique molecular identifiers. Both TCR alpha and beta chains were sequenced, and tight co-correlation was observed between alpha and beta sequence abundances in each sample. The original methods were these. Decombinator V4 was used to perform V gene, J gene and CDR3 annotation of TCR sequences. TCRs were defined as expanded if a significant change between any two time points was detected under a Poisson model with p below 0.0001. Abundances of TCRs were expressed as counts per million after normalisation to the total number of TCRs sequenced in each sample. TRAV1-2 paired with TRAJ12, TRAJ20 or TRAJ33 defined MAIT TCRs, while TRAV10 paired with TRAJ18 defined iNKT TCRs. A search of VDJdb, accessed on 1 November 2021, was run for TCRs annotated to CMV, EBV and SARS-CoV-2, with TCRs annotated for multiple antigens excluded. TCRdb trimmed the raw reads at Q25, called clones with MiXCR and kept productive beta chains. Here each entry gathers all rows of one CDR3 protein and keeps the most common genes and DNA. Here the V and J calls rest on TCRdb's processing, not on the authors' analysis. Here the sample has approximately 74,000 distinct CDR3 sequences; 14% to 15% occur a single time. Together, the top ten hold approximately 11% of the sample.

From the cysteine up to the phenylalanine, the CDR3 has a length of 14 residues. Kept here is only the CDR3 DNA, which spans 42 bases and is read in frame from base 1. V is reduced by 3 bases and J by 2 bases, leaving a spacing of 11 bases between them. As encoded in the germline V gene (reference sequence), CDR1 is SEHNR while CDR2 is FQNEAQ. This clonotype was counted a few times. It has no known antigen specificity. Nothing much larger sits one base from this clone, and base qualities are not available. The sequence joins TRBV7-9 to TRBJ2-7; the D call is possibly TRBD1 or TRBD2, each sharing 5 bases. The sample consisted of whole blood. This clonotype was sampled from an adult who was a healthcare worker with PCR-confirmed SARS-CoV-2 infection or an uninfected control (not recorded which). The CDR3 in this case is CASSFGTVPYEQYF. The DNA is TGTGCCAGCAGCTTTGGGACGGTCCCCTACGAGCAGTACTTC.